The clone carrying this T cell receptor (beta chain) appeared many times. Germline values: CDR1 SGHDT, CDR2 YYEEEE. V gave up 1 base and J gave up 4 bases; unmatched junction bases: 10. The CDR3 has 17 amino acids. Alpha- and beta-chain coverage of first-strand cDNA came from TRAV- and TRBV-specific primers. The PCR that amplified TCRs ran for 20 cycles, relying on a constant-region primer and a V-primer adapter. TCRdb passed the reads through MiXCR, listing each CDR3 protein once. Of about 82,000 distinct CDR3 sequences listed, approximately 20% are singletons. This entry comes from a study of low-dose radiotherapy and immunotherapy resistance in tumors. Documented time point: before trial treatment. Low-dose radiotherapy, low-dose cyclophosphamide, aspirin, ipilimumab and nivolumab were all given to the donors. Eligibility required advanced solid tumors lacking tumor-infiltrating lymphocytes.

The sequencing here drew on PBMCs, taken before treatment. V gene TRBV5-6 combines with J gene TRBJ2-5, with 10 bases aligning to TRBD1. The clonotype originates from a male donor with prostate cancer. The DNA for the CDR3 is TGTGCCAGCAGCTTGTCTCTGATGGGACAGGGGTCAGAGACCCAGTACTTC. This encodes CASSLSLMGQGSETQYF. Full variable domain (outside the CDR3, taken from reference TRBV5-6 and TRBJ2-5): DAGVTQSPTHLIKTRGQQVTLRCSPKSGHDTVSWYQQALGQGPQFIFQYYEEEERQRGNFPDRFSGHQFPNYSSELNVNALLLGDSALYLCASSLSLMGQGSETQYFGPGTRLLVL.